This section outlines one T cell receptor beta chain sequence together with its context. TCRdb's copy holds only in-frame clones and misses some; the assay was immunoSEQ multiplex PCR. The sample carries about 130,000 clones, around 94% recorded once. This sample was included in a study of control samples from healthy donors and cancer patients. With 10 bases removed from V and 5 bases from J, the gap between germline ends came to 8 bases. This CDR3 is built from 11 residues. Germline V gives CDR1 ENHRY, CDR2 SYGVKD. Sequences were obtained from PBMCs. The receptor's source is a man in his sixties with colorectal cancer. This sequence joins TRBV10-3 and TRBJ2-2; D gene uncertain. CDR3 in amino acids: CATGTTGELFF. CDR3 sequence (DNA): TGTGCCACCGGTACGACCGGGGAGCTGTTTTTT.